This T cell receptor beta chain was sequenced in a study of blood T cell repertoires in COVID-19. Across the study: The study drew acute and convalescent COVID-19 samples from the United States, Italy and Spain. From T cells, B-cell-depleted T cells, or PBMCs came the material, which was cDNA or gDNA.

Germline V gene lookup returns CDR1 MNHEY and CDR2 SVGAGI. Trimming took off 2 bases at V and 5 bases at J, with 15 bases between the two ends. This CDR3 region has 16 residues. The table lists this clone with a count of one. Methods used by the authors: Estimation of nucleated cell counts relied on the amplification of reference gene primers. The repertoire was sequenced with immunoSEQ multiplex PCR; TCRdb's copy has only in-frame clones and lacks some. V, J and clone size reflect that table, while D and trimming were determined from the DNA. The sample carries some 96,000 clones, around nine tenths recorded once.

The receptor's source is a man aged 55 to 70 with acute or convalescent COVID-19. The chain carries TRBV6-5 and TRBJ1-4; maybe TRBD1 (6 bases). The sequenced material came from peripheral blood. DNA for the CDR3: TGTGCCAGCAGTTACCGGCCCTTCGACAGGAATGAAAAACTGTTTTTT. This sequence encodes CASSYRPFDRNEKLFF.